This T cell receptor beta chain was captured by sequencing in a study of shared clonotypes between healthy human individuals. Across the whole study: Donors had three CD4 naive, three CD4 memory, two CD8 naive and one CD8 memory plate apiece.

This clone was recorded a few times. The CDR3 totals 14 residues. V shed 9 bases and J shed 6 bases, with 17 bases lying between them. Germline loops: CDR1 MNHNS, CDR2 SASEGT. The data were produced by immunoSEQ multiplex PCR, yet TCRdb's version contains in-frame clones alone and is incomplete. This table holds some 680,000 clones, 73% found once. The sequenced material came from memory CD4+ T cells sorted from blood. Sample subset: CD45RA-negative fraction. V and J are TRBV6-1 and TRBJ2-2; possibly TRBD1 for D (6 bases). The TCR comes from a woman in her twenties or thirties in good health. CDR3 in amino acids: CASENRERPGELFF. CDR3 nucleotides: TGTGCCAGTGAGAACAGGGAGAGGCCCGGGGAGCTGTTTTTT.